This TCR beta chain derives from a study of CD8+CD57+ T cells in acquired aplastic anemia. The template for TCR beta VDJ and CDR3 sequence profiling was genomic DNA. One entry per CDR3 protein results from TCRdb running MiXCR on the reads. The table shows roughly 200,000 distinct CDR3 sequences, with 50% to 70% occurring only once. Patients selected for sequencing had displayed CD8+CD57+ cell expansion by flow cytometry. The blood sampling took place in patients who had so far received no therapy. Only a few counts were recorded for this clonotype. The CDR3 has 14 residues. V lost 10 bases to trimming and J lost 0 bases, with 13 bases between them. The V gene's germline CDR1 is LNHDA and CDR2 SQIVND (reference sequence).

Specimen: sorted CD4+, CD8+, or CD8+CD57+ T cells (not recorded which) from PBMCs. This clonotype was obtained from a human donor with aplastic anemia. The rearrangement links TRBV19 to TRBJ1-5, with D maybe TRBD1 (5 bases). The CDR3 region is CAIGTGGSNQPQHF. The CDR3, as DNA: TGTGCCATTGGGACCGGGGGTAGCAATCAGCCCCAGCATTTT.